Included here is one TCR beta chain sequence, with context. The antigen is undetermined. This CDR3 comprises 16 residues. A second roughly 6 to 11 cycle PCR used barcoded and J-beta primers. A single record per CDR3 protein comes from TCRdb applying MiXCR to the 5' RACE reads. Of 650,000 to 1,000,000 distinct CDR3 sequences detected, 30% to 45% appear once; the ten largest clones hold roughly 13%. This sample is part of a study of blood T cells in healthy people across ages. Study-wide points: Per million T cells, TCR beta diversity dropped about linearly as age rose.

Isolation yielded PBMCs, at least 7 million per sample, in every case. The chain has TRBV21-1 and TRBJ1-3; TRBD1 is the table's D call, not checked against the DNA. TRBV21-1 is a documented pseudogene. This receptor was obtained from a man aged 18 to 29 in good health. Sequenced material: blood. The CDR3 nucleotides are TGCGCCAGCAGCATCGCCCGCAGGATCTCTGGAAACACCATATATTTT. Amino acid sequence: CASSIARRISGNTIYF.